These 11 T cell receptor beta chains were all obtained from the same sample, sequenced in a study of T-cell reconstitution after alpha-beta-depleted transplantation in children. Unique molecular identifiers were used in preparing the TCRbeta library. Using its own MiXCR run on the PCR reads, TCRdb lists one record per CDR3 protein. The sample shows approximately 640,000 distinct CDR3 sequences, roughly 17% of them seen only once. Specimen: PBMCs from the stem cell graft donor, collected from the stem cell graft. The source is a human donor who donated a stem cell graft to a child with acute myeloid leukemia.

This clonotype was observed many times. The gene calls are TRBV18 and TRBJ2-5; no firm D call. From germline, CDR1 is KGHSH and CDR2 LQKENI. Trimming took off 3 bases at V and 1 base at J, with 12 bases between the two ends. CDR3 size: 15 residues. Written as DNA, the CDR3 is TGTGCCAGCTCACCCACTTCAGGCACCCAAGAGACCCAGTACTTC. The encoded protein is CASSPTSGTQETQYF.

The sample holds a few counts of this clonotype. The rearrangement joins TRBV5-1 to TRBJ2-1, with D possibly TRBD2 on 6 matching bases. V was trimmed by 0 bases and J by 4 bases, leaving 11 bases between them. The CDR3 covers 15 residues. Germline V gene data show CDR1 as SGHRS and CDR2 as YFSETQ. The CDR3 coding sequence is TGCGCCAGCAGCTTGGATGTGGGGAGGTACAATGAGCAGTTCTTC. Its protein product is CASSLDVGRYNEQFF.

There are many counts of this clonotype. The CDR3 sequence is CSAKWDRGGSGSPLHF. For the CDR3, the DNA is TGCAGTGCCAAGTGGGACAGGGGTGGATCGGGTTCACCCCTCCACTTT. The rearrangement joins TRBV20-1 to TRBJ1-6; 10 nucleotides match TRBD1. Losses at the gene ends were 6 bases for V and 9 bases for J; bases not matched to a gene: 14. Germline CDR1 is DFQATT and CDR2 is SNEGSKA (reference sequence). The CDR3 extends over 16 amino acids.

V usage is TRBV5-1 and J usage is TRBJ2-7; no reliable D call. The V and J ends lost 0 bases and 0 bases respectively, with 13 bases between them. Germline CDR1 is SGHRS and CDR2 is YFSETQ. The CDR3 sequence is 16 residues long. Here the CDR3 DNA reads TGCGCCAGCAGCTTGGTCGACGGCCGAGTCTCCTACGAGCAGTACTTC. Its translation is CASSLVDGRVSYEQYF.

The chain links TRBV5-1 to TRBJ2-2, with 9 bases identical to TRBD1. The germline V gene has CDR1 SGHRS and CDR2 YFSETQ. This CDR3 spans 16 amino acids. V dropped 5 bases and J dropped 4; count of bases not matched to a gene: 9. CDR3 in DNA: TGCGCCAGCAGAAAGCCGGGACAGGGTCGCACCGGGGAGCTGTTTTTT. Residues: CASRKPGQGRTGELFF.

This clonotype has more than one count but fewer than ten. The V gene is TRBV6-1, the J gene TRBJ2-2; perhaps TRBD2 as D (5 bases). V was pared by 0 bases and J by 3 bases, with 11 bases between. The CDR3 loop spans 16 amino acids. Germline values: CDR1 MNHNS, CDR2 SASEGT. CDR3 sequence: CASSEALSGYTGELFF. CDR3 nucleotide sequence: TGTGCCAGCAGTGAAGCGCTCTCGGGGTACACCGGGGAGCTGTTTTTT.

The chain employs TRBV27 and TRBJ2-2, with TRBD1 as a possible D gene (5 bases). This CDR3 comprises 15 residues. Per germline, CDR1 MNHEY and CDR2 SMNVEV (reference sequence). With 2 bases removed from V and 4 bases from J, the gap between germline ends came to 11 bases. The CDR3 DNA reads as TGTGCCAGCAGTTTAAGCAGGGTGGGCACCGGGGAGCTGTTTTTT. Translated, it gives CASSLSRVGTGELFF.

The table lists this clonotype with a few counts. CDR3 sequence (DNA): TGTGCCAGCAGTCCAGGACTAGCGGGGGGCAGGGAGCAGTTCTTC. This encodes CASSPGLAGGREQFF. V usage is TRBV12-3 or TRBV12-4 and J usage is TRBJ2-1, with 14 bases matching TRBD2. The CDR3 has 15 amino acids. V shed 5 bases, J shed 10 bases, and the junction held 7 bases outside the gene matches.

The CDR3 is CASSSLYRGGSEETQYF. In DNA, the CDR3 is TGTGCCAGCAGCTCACTTTACCGGGGAGGATCTGAAGAGACCCAGTACTTC. This chain connects TRBV11-1 to TRBJ2-5; D is perhaps TRBD2 (6 bases). The CDR3 has 17 residues. The germline V and J ends were trimmed by 4 bases and 3 bases, with 21 bases remaining between them. CDR1 SGHAT and CDR2 FQDESV come from the germline V gene (reference sequence). Filled out from reference TRBV11-1 and TRBJ2-5, the complete variable domain reads EAEVAQSPRYKITEKSQAVAFWCDPISGHATLYWYRQILGQGPELLVQFQDESVVDDSQLPKDRFSAERLKGVDSTLKIQPAELGDSAMYLCASSSLYRGGSEETQYFGPGTRLLVL.

The CDR3 region has the DNA TGTGCCAGCATCGCCGCCTATCTACAGGGGGCGCCGAACACTGAAGCTTTCTTT. Its translation is CASIAAYLQGAPNTEAFF. The chain combines TRBV27 with TRBJ1-1; 9 nucleotides align to TRBD1. With V trimmed by 7 bases and J by 1 base, 16 bases remained unmatched. The CDR3 contains 18 residues. Per the germline V gene, CDR1 is MNHEY and CDR2 is SMNVEV (reference sequence).

The chain joins TRBV12-3 or TRBV12-4 to TRBJ1-1; possible D gene TRBD1, 6 bases. V dropped 7 bases and J dropped 6 bases, with 15 bases sitting between them. This CDR3 is 13 amino acids long. The CDR3 protein is CASTEGQGAEAFF. The CDR3 bases are TGTGCCAGCACCGAGGGACAAGGCGCTGAAGCTTTCTTT.